The clone carrying this TCR beta chain was counted a few times. In the authors' workflow: The assay estimated nucleated cells by amplifying reference gene primers. Profiling relied on immunoSEQ multiplex PCR, and the TCRdb table lists in-frame clones only, not all of them. V and J calls and clone size follow that table, whereas D and trimming were derived from the DNA. The top ten hold roughly a fifth of the sample, which has some 70,000 clones, roughly 70% seen once. Germline CDR1 reads KGHSH; CDR2 reads LQKENI. V was clipped by 2 bases and J by 3 bases; unmatched bases: 5. This CDR3 has 15 residues. The data are from a study of blood T cell repertoires in COVID-19. Study information: COVID-19 samples, acute and convalescent, were from the United States, Italy and Spain. From T cells, B-cell-depleted T cells, or PBMCs came the material, which was cDNA or gDNA.

Source material: peripheral blood. This sequence originates from a man aged 60-69 years with acute or convalescent COVID-19. The chain links TRBV18 to TRBJ2-7, with TRBD1 matching 9 bases. The CDR3, as DNA: TGTGCCAGCTCACCAGACCGGACAGGGGTCTACGAGCAGTACGTC. Its protein is CASSPDRTGVYEQYV.